Below, 2 T cell receptor beta chains from the same sample are listed, as sequenced in a study of T cells in Graves' hyperthyroidism and ophthalmopathy. Researchers amplified the TCR beta CDR3 regions from RNA transcripts. A set of HTBI primers served as the primers for a first-round RT-PCR of the TCR CDR3. In TCRdb, the multiplex PCR reads were re-called with MiXCR into one record per CDR3 protein. Of more than 450,000 distinct CDR3 sequences listed, less than 15% are singletons. Sequencing used blood. These receptors were taken from a woman aged 40 to 50 with Graves' hyperthyroidism.

The chain links TRBV12-3 or TRBV12-4 to TRBJ2-7, with D possibly matching TRBD2 (6 bases). The length of the CDR3 is 12 residues. Between the trimmed V and J ends, which lost 8 bases and 4 bases, there was a span of 12 bases. The CDR3 sequence is CASAPGGYEQYF. As DNA, the CDR3 is TGTGCCAGCGCCCCCGGGGGATACGAGCAGTACTTC.

This clonotype has a count of ten or more. V is TRBV2 and J is TRBJ2-2; 10 bases map to TRBD1. CDR1 SNHLY and CDR2 FYNNEI come from the germline V gene. The CDR3 sequence is 16 residues long. V lost 6 bases to trimming and J lost 0 bases; unmatched junction nucleotides: 4. The CDR3 nucleotides are TGTGCCAGCAGCTGGACAGGGGGATCGAACACCGGGGAGCTGTTTTTT. Its protein product is CASSWTGGSNTGELFF.